Sequencing of this T cell receptor beta chain was carried out in a study of beta chain features in type 1 diabetes. Reverse transcription of all isolated RNA meant that expressed TCRB transcripts were sequenced. Libraries were prepared by immunoSEQ multiplex PCR; TCRdb keeps only in-frame clonotypes and omits some of them. The sample has a few hundred thousand clones; about 10% are singletons. Study conclusions and caveats: Researchers report that Type 1 diabetes patients had moderately but significantly shorter TCRB CDR3s across all four CD4+ subsets. A cDNA-based sequencing approach could over-represent cells with high TCR expression.

On this clone itself: Its antigen is unknown. Other DNA variants within this sample encode the same CDR3.

Looked up from germline, CDR1 is MGHDK and CDR2 is SYGVNS. V was pared by 8 bases and J by 0 bases, with 3 bases of the junction left unmatched. This CDR3 contains 15 residues. The receptor comes from a man younger than 40 with type 1 diabetes. Material: central memory CD4+ T cells from blood. The rearrangement joins TRBV25-1 to TRBJ2-3, with 12 bases aligning to TRBD2. CDR3 bases: TGTGCCAGCGGAGGGACTAGCGGGAGCACAGATACGCAGTATTTT. Translating it yields CASGGTSGSTDTQYF.